This T cell receptor beta chain stems from a study of cytomegalovirus exposure and HLA in healthy donors. TCRdb's copy holds only in-frame clones and misses some; the assay was immunoSEQ multiplex PCR. Of 250,000 to 350,000 clones listed, around 90% are singletons. Germline CDR1 reads MNHEY; CDR2 reads SMNVEV (reference sequence). The CDR3 contains 17 residues. J lost 0 bases, V lost 5 bases, and 12 bases had no gene match. The source is a man aged 25-40 years in good health and CMV-seronegative. Sequencing was performed on PBMCs. The chain combines TRBV27 with TRBJ1-2, with 7 nucleotides matching TRBD1. CDR3 loop: CASSPQDGTATNYGYTF. CDR3 in DNA: TGTGCCAGCAGTCCCCAAGATGGGACAGCGACTAACTATGGCTACACCTTC.